This T cell receptor (beta chain) was sequenced for a study of blood T cell repertoires in COVID-19. Study in general: T cells, B-cell-depleted T cells, or PBMCs provided the cDNA or gDNA that served as material.

The Seattle patients joined while their infection was active and were tracked longitudinally afterward. Here immunoSEQ multiplex PCR was the method, and the copy in TCRdb shows in-frame clones only, minus some. Here the sample spans roughly 180,000 clones, about four fifths being singletons. The CDR3 is 12 amino acids. V gave up 6 bases and J gave up 4 bases, with 9 bases separating them. J is TRBJ2-5 and V is TRBV12-3 or TRBV12-4, with D possibly matching TRBD2 (5 bases). The sample taken for sequencing was peripheral blood. This clonotype was obtained from a woman aged 35 to 49 with COVID-19, enrolled during active disease. CDR3 DNA sequence: TGTGCCAGCAGCCGAGCGGTAGAGACCCAGTACTTC. Translation gives CASSRAVETQYF.